This T cell receptor (beta chain) was found in a study of blood T cell repertoires in COVID-19. This clone has just one count. The authors' processing: By means of reference gene primer amplification, nucleated cell counts were estimated. Measured with immunoSEQ multiplex PCR; TCRdb has only the in-frame clones, and not every one. The V and J calls and clone size come from that table; D and trimming were worked out from the DNA. The table has around 200,000 clones, 85% seen once. V gave up 4 bases and J gave up 2 bases, with 15 bases separating them. This CDR3 comprises 16 residues. CDR1 is ENHRY and CDR2 is SYGVKD in the germline V gene. Recruitment covered about two dozen US areas and drew participants whose ages spanned roughly 18 to 89 years.

The sample taken for sequencing was PBMCs or T cells enriched from blood (not recorded which). The rearrangement links TRBV10-3 to TRBJ2-1; D is ambiguous. The TCR was taken from a man in his forties who had recovered from COVID-19. CDR3 DNA sequence: TGTGCCATCAGTGTCTCAAGAAGCGATCCCTACAATGAGCAGTTCTTC. It translates to CAISVSRSDPYNEQFF.